What follows is one T cell receptor (beta chain) and its context. Antigen unknown. The sample originates from a study of cytomegalovirus exposure and HLA in healthy donors. General observations from the study: Later on, an analysis found that several of the most significant clusters appeared to be linked to common viral pathogens, which included parvovirus B19. Later on, analysis showed that most CMV-associated TCR beta chains appeared to be HLA-restricted.

The PCR used 60 Vbeta and 13 Jbeta primers. Measured with immunoSEQ multiplex PCR; TCRdb has only the in-frame clones, and not every one. This sample has around 130,000 clones, with approximately 83% found just once. This TCR was recovered from a girl aged 2 to 10 in good health and CMV-seronegative. The sequencing sample was made of PBMCs.

CDR3 nucleotides: TGTGCCAGCAGACCGGGACAGAACTACGAGCAGTACTTC. Encoded protein: CASRPGQNYEQYF. The V call is TRBV28, the J call TRBJ2-7; 7 bases fit TRBD1. V shed 6 bases, J shed 3 bases, and the junction held 5 bases outside the gene matches. The V gene's germline CDR1 is MDHEN and CDR2 SYDVKM. This CDR3 is 13 amino acids long.